A single sample is the source of the 12 T cell receptor beta chains below, sequenced in a study of blood T cell repertoires in COVID-19. Method: immunoSEQ multiplex PCR; TCRdb's copy keeps in-frame clones and lacks some. The sample shows about 360,000 clones, less than 90% of them seen only once. Input material: peripheral blood. The receptors come from a woman aged 55 to 70 with COVID-19, enrolled during active disease.

The chain uses TRBV1 and TRBJ2-3; TRBD2 was called by the table and not checked on the DNA. TRBV1 is a recognized pseudogene. The CDR3 sequence is 18 residues long. The CDR3 spells CTSSQDERGGGFTDTQYF. CDR3 bases: TGCACCAGCAGCCAAGACGAGCGGGGGGGTGGATTCACAGATACGCAGTATTTT.

CDR3 region: CASSPGDGYTEAFF. In nucleotides, the CDR3 is TGCGCCAGCAGCCCGGGGGACGGCTACACTGAAGCTTTCTTT. The chain employs TRBV5-1 and TRBJ1-1; a possible D gene is TRBD1 (5 bases). The germline V gene encodes CDR1 SGHRS and CDR2 YFSETQ. V was shortened by 4 bases and J by 3 bases, with 13 bases between the two germline ends. This CDR3 region has 14 residues.

The chain links TRBV19 to TRBJ2-4; D may be TRBD1 (5 bases). The CDR3 has 17 amino acids. V was cut by 5 bases and J by 0 bases, with 17 bases left in between. Germline-derived CDR1 and CDR2 are LNHDA and SQIVND (reference sequence). The CDR3 is CASSFSKAQVAKNIQYF. CDR3 coding DNA: TGTGCCAGTAGTTTCTCGAAGGCACAGGTAGCCAAAAACATTCAGTACTTC.

The chain joins TRBV10-3 to TRBJ2-1; 15 nucleotides agree with TRBD2. The CDR3 has 18 amino acids. Losses at the gene ends were 5 bases for V and 0 bases for J; bases not matched to a gene: 5. Germline-derived CDR1 and CDR2 are ENHRY and SYGVKD. CDR3 DNA sequence: TGTGCCATCAGTTCGGGACTAGCGGGGGGTAGCTCCTACAATGAGCAGTTCTTC. Translating it yields CAISSGLAGGSSYNEQFF.

The chain combines TRBV5-1 with TRBJ1-1; TRBD1 aligns across 7 bases. The V gene's germline CDR1 is SGHRS and CDR2 YFSETQ. The CDR3 contains 16 residues. V was clipped by 4 bases and J by 2 bases; unmatched bases: 11. CDR3 nucleotides: TGCGCCAGCAGCCATGGGACAGCCGAAATAAACACTGAAGCTTTCTTT. Protein product: CASSHGTAEINTEAFF. Full variable domain (missing parts from reference TRBV5-1 and TRBJ1-1): KAGVTQTPRYLIKTRGQQVTLSCSPISGHRSVSWYQQTPGQGLQFLFEYFSETQRNKGNFPGRFSGRQFSNSRSEMNVSTLELGDSALYLCASSHGTAEINTEAFFGQGTRLTVV.

This clone was seen only once. The V gene is TRBV2, the J gene TRBJ2-3, with D possibly matching TRBD2 (6 bases). Trimming took 6 bases from V and 3 from J, leaving 19 bases between them. The V gene's germline CDR1 is SNHLY and CDR2 FYNNEI. This CDR3 contains 16 residues. The CDR3 protein is CASRGPGTGETDTQYF. The CDR3, as DNA: TGTGCCAGCAGAGGTCCTGGGACGGGGGAGACAGATACGCAGTATTTT. Complete variable domain (other parts from reference TRBV2 and TRBJ2-3): EPEVTQTPSHQVTQMGQEVILRCVPISNHLYFYWYRQILGQKVEFLVSFYNNEISEKSEIFDDQFSVERPDGSNFTLKIRSTKLEDSAMYFCASRGPGTGETDTQYFGPGTRLTVL.

The rearrangement joins TRBV7-2 to TRBJ2-3; TRBD1 is a possible D gene (5 bases). From germline, CDR1 is SGHTA and CDR2 FQGNSA. There are 16 residues in the CDR3. Trimming removed 4 bases at V and 0 bases at J, with 14 bases between. The CDR3 DNA follows: TGTGCCAGCAGCTCCAGGGCACACTCTAGCACAGATACGCAGTATTTT. It is translated as CASSSRAHSSTDTQYF.

The chain combines TRBV7-9 with TRBJ2-3, with D hard to call. Germline V CDR1 and CDR2: SEHNR, FQNEAQ (reference sequence). V gave up 1 base and J gave up 6 bases, with 11 bases separating them. The CDR3 is made up of 14 amino acids. The CDR3: CASSLGQAQDTQYF. As DNA, the CDR3 is TGTGCCAGCAGCTTAGGGCAGGCACAGGATACGCAGTATTTT.

This chain uses TRBV5-4 with TRBJ2-7, with D perhaps TRBD2 (7 bases). CDR1 is SGHNT, CDR2 YYREEE, per germline (reference sequence). The CDR3 sequence is 15 residues long. V was clipped by 4 bases and J by 2 bases, with 16 bases between them. The DNA of the CDR3 is TGTGCCAGCAGCATAGGGGGGGGCCTCGCCTACGAGCAGTACTTC. Translation gives CASSIGGGLAYEQYF.

This chain joins TRBV27 and TRBJ2-7, with TRBD2 as a possible D gene (6 bases). Trimming removed 6 bases from V and 6 bases from J, with 15 bases in between. The length of the CDR3 is 13 residues. Germline V gene data show CDR1 as MNHEY and CDR2 as SMNVEV (reference sequence). The CDR3 DNA follows: TGTGCCAGCAGCCGGGACTCTTGGTCCGAGCAGTACTTC. Translated: CASSRDSWSEQYF.

The genes are TRBV30 and TRBJ1-1; D may be TRBD1 (6 bases). CDR1 and CDR2 from the germline V gene are GTSNPN and SVGIG (reference sequence). Trimming took 0 bases from V and 5 from J, leaving 13 bases between them. This CDR3 is 14 amino acids long. This chain's CDR3 is CAWSVWEGVTEAFF. In nucleotides, the CDR3 is TGTGCCTGGAGTGTATGGGAGGGGGTAACTGAAGCTTTCTTT.

The chain couples TRBV6-4 to TRBJ2-2; unclear D gene. The germline V and J ends were trimmed by 6 bases and 7 bases, with 6 bases remaining between them. This CDR3 comprises 11 residues. The germline CDR1 and CDR2 sequences are MRHNA and SNTAGT. The CDR3 DNA is TGTGCCAGCAGCGGTCGCGGGGAGCTGTTTTTT. Its protein product is CASSGRGELFF.